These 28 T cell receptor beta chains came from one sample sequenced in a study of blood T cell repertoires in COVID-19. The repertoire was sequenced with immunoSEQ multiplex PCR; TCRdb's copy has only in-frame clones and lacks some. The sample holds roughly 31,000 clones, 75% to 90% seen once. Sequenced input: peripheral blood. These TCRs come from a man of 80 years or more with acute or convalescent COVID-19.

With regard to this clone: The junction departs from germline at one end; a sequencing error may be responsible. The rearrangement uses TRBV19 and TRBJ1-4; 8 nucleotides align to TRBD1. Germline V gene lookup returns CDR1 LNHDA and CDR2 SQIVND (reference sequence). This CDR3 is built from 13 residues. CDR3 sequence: CASTLSHPGQVLF. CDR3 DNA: TGTGCCAGTACCTTATCGCATCCGGGACAGGTTTTGTTT.

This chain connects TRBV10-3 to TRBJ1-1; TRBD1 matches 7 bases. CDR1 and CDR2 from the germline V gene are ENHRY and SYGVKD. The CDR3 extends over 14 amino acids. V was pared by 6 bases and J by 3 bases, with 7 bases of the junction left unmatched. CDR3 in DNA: TGTGCCATCAGGCCTGACAGGGACGACACTGAAGCTTTCTTT. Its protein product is CAIRPDRDDTEAFF.

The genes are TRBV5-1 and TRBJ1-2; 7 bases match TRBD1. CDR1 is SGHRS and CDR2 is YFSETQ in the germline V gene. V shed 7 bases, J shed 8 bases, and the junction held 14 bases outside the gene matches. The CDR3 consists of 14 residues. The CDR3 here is CASQVDRAGNGYTF. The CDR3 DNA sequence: TGCGCCAGCCAAGTCGACAGGGCCGGGAACGGCTACACCTTC.

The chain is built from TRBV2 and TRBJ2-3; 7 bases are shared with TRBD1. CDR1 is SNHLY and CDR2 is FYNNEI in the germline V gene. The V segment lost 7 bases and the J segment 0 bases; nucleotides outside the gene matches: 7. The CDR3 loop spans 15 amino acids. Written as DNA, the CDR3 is TGTGCCAGCATTAGGACAGGCCTAAGCACAGATACGCAGTATTTT. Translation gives CASIRTGLSTDTQYF.

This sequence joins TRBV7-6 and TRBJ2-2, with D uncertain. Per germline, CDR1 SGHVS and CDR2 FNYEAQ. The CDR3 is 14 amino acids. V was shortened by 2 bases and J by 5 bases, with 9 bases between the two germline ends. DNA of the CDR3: TGTGCCAGCAGCTTATTTGCAGAAACCGGGGAGCTGTTTTTT. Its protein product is CASSLFAETGELFF.

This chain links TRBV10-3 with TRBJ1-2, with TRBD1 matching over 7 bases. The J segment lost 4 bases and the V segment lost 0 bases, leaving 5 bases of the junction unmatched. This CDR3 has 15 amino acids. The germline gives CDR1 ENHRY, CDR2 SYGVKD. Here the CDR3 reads CAISESVQGTYGYTF. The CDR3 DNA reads TGTGCCATCAGTGAGTCGGTACAGGGGACCTATGGCTACACCTTC.

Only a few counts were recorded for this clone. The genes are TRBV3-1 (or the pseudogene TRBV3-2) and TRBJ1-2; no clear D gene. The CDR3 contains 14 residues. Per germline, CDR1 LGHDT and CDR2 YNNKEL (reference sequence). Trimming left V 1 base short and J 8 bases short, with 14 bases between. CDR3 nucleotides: TGTGCCAGCAGCCAAGGGAGAGGGTCTGGAGGCTACACCTTC. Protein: CASSQGRGSGGYTF.

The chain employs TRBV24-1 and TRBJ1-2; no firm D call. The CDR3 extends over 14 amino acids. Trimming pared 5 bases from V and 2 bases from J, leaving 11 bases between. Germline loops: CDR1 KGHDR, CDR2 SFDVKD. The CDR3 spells CATSVQRYNYGYTF. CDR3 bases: TGTGCCACCAGTGTACAGAGATACAACTATGGCTACACCTTC.

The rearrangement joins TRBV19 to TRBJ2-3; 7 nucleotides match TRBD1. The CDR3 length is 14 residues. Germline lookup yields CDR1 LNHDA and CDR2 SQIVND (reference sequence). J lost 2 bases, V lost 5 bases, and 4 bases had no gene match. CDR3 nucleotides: TGTGCCAGTAGTGTCGACAGGGCCACAGATACGCAGTATTTT. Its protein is CASSVDRATDTQYF. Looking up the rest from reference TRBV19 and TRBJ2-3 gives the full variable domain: DGGITQSPKYLFRKEGQNVTLSCEQNLNHDAMYWYRQDPGQGLRLIYYSQIVNDFQKGDIAEGYSVSREKKESFPLTVTSAQKNPTAFYLCASSVDRATDTQYFGPGTRLTVL.

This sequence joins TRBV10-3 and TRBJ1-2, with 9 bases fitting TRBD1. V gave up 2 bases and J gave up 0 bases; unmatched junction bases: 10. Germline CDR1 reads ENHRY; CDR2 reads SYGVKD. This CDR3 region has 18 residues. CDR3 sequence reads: CAISEPSGQGLANYGYTF. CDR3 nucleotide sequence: TGTGCCATCAGTGAGCCGTCGGGACAGGGTCTTGCTAACTATGGCTACACCTTC.

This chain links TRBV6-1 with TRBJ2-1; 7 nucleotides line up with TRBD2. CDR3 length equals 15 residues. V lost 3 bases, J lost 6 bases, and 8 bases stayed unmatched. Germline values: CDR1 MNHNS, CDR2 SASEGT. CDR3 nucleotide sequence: TGTGCCAGCAGTGAGCTAGCGGTGGAAGTCAATGAGCAGTTCTTC. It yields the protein CASSELAVEVNEQFF.

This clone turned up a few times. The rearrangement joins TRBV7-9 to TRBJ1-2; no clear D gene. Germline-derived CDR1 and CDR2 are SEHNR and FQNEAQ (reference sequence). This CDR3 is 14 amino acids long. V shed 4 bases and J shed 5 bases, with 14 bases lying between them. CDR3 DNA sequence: TGTGCCAGCAGCTACATGGGAGGTTTATATGGCTACACCTTC. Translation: CASSYMGGLYGYTF. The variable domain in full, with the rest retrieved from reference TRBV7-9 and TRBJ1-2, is DTGVSQNPRHKITKRGQNVTFRCDPISEHNRLYWYRQTLGQGPEFLTYFQNEAQLEKSRLLSDRFSAERPKGSFSTLEIQRTEQGDSAMYLCASSYMGGLYGYTFGSGTRLTVV.

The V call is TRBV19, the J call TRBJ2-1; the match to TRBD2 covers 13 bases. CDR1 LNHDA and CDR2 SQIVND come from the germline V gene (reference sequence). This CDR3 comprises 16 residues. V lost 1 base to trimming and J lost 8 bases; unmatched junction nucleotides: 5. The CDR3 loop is CASSIGLAGGVHEQFF. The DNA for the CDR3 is TGTGCCAGTAGTATAGGACTAGCGGGGGGAGTGCATGAGCAGTTCTTC.

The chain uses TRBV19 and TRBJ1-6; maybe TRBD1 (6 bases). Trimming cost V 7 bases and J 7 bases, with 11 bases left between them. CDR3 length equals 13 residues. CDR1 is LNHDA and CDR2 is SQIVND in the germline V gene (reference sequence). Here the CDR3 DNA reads TGTGCCAGTATCGCAGGGGTGAATTCACCCCTCCACTTT. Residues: CASIAGVNSPLHF.

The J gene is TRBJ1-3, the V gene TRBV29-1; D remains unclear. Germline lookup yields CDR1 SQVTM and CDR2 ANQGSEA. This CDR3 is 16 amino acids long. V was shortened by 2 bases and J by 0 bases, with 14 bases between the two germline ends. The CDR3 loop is CSVELFGLASGNTIYF. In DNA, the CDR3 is TGCAGCGTTGAATTATTTGGGCTCGCCTCTGGAAACACCATATATTTT.

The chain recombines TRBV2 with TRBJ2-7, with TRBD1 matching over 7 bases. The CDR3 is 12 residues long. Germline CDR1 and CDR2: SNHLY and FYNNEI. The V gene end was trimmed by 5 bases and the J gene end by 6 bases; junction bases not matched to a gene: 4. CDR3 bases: TGTGCCAGCAGTCAGAGGGGGCGCGAGCAGTACTTC. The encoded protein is CASSQRGREQYF.

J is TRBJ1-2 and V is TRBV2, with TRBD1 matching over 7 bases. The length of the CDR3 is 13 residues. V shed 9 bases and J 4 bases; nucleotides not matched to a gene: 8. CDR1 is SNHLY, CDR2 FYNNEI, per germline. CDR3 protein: CASRQGLSYGYTF. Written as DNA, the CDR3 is TGTGCCAGTCGACAGGGCCTTAGCTATGGCTACACCTTC.

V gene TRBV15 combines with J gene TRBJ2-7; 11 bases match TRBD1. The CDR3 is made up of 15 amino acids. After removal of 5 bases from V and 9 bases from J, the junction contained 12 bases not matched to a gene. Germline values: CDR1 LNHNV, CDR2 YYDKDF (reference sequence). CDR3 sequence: CATSRSGQGAYGQYF. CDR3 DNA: TGTGCCACCAGCCGATCCGGACAGGGGGCATATGGGCAGTACTTC.

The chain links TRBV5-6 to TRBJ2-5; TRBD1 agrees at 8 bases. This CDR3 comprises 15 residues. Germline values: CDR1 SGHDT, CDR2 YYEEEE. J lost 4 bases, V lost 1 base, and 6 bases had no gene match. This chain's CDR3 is CASSLLQGVRETQYF. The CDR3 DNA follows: TGTGCCAGCAGCTTGTTACAGGGGGTACGAGAGACCCAGTACTTC.

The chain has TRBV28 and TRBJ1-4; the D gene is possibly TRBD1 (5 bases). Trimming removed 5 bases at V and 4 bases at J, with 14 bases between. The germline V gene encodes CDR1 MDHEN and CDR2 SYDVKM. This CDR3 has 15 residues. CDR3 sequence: CASSTTGLGNEKLFF. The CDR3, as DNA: TGTGCCAGCAGTACCACAGGCTTGGGTAATGAAAAACTGTTTTTT.

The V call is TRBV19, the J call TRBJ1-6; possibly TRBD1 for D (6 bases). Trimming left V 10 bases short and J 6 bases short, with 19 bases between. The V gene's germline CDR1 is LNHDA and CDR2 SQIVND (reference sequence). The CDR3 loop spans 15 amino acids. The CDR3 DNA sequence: TGTGCCACCAAACAGGGCCCAGCAAGTAATTCACCCCTCCACTTT. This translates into CATKQGPASNSPLHF.

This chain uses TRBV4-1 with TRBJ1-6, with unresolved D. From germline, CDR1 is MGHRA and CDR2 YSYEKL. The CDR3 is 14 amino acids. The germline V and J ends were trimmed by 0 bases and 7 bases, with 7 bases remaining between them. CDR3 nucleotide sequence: TGCGCCAGCAGCCAAGATGTTAGAAATTCACCCCTCCACTTT. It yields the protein CASSQDVRNSPLHF.

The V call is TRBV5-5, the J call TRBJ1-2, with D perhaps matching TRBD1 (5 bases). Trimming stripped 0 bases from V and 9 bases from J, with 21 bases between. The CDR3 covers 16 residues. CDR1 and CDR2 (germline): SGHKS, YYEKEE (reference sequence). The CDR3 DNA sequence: TGTGCCAGCAGCTTGGCCCCTCAGACAGAAATGGGGAGCTACACCTTC. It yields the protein CASSLAPQTEMGSYTF.

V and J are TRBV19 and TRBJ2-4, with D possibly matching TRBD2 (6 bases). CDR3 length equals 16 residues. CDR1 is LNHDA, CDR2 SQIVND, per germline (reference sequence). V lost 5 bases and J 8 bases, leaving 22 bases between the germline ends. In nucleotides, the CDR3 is TGTGCCAGTAGTCCCGTAAGGCGGGGCAACCGGGACATTCAGTACTTC. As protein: CASSPVRRGNRDIQYF.

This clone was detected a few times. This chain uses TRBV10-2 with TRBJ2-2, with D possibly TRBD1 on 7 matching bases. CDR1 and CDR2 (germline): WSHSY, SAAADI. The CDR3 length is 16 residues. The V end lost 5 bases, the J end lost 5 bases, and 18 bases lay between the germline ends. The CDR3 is CASSPQDRRDTGELFF. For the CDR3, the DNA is TGCGCCAGCAGTCCCCAGGACAGGCGGGATACCGGGGAGCTGTTTTTT.

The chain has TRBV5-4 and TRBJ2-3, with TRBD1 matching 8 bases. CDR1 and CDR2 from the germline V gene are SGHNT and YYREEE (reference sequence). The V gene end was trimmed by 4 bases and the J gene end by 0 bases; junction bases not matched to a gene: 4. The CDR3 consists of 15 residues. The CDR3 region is CASSLDRVSTDTQYF. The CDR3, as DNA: TGTGCCAGCAGCCTGGACAGGGTCAGCACAGATACGCAGTATTTT.

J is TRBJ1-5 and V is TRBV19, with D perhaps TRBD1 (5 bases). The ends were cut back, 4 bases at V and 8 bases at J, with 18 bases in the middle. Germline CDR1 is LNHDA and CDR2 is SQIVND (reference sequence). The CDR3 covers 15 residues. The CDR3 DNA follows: TGTGCCAGTAGTACCCGTGGCCAGGGCGGCGAGCCCCAGCATTTT. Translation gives CASSTRGQGGEPQHF. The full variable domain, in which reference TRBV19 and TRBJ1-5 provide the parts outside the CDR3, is DGGITQSPKYLFRKEGQNVTLSCEQNLNHDAMYWYRQDPGQGLRLIYYSQIVNDFQKGDIAEGYSVSREKKESFPLTVTSAQKNPTAFYLCASSTRGQGGEPQHFGDGTRLSIL.

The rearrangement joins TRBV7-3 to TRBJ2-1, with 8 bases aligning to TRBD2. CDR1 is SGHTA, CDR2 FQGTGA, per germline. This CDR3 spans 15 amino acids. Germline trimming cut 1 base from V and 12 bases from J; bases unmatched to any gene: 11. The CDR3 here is CASSLRAGVLTRQFF. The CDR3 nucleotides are TGTGCCAGCAGCTTAAGAGCGGGGGTCCTTACGCGGCAGTTCTTC.